Below are 31 T cell receptor beta chains sequenced from a single sample in a study of T-cell memory formation after mild COVID-19. A single record per CDR3 protein comes from TCRdb applying MiXCR to the 5' RACE reads. The sample has some 48,000 distinct CDR3 sequences; roughly 12% are singletons. The source material was PBMCs or a T cell subset sorted from them (not recorded which). The origin of the receptors is a man between 18 and 35 years old who had mild COVID-19 (a few samples of this study predate the infection). Cell type and time point are not known.

This chain connects TRBV5-1 to TRBJ2-5; 10 bases are shared with TRBD2. The CDR3 covers 15 residues. Germline CDR1 is SGHRS and CDR2 is YFSETQ. V was pared by 5 bases and J by 2 bases, with 6 bases of the junction left unmatched. The CDR3 DNA reads as TGCGCCAGCAGACGGACTAGCGGTTCTCAAGAGACCCAGTACTTC. It codes for CASRRTSGSQETQYF. Drawing the rest from reference TRBV5-1 and TRBJ2-5, the complete variable domain is KAGVTQTPRYLIKTRGQQVTLSCSPISGHRSVSWYQQTPGQGLQFLFEYFSETQRNKGNFPGRFSGRQFSNSRSEMNVSTLELGDSALYLCASRRTSGSQETQYFGPGTRLLVL.

The chain combines TRBV7-2 with TRBJ2-1; 7 nucleotides align to TRBD2. CDR1 and CDR2 (germline): SGHTA, FQGNSA. V shed 2 bases, J shed 3 bases, and the junction held 4 bases outside the gene matches. The CDR3 contains 15 residues. Here the CDR3 reads CASSLTGGFYNEQFF. The CDR3 coding sequence is TGTGCCAGCAGCTTAACGGGGGGTTTCTACAATGAGCAGTTCTTC.

This clonotype was counted between two and nine times. The J gene is TRBJ2-1, the V gene TRBV6-2 or TRBV6-3; 11 bases are shared with TRBD2. This CDR3 has 15 residues. V dropped 5 bases and J dropped 12; count of bases not matched to a gene: 12. CDR1 MNHEY and CDR2 SVGEGT come from the germline V gene. The DNA for the CDR3 is TGTGCCAGCAGTGGACCGGAATCTAGCGGGGGGATGCAGTTCTTC. Translation gives CASSGPESSGGMQFF.

The V and J genes are TRBV6-5 and TRBJ1-4; maybe TRBD1 (5 bases). Germline CDR1 MNHEY, CDR2 SVGAGI. Trimming took off 4 bases at V and 8 bases at J, with 11 bases between the two ends. The CDR3 consists of 13 residues. In DNA, the CDR3 is TGTGCCAGCAGTTCTTCACGGGGGGAAAAACTGTTTTTT. Translation: CASSSSRGEKLFF.

Only a few counts were recorded for this clonotype. V gene TRBV3-1 combines with J gene TRBJ2-1, with 7 bases aligning to TRBD2. The J segment lost 5 bases and the V segment lost 4 bases, leaving 5 bases of the junction unmatched. The CDR3 spans 14 residues. CDR1 is LGHDT, CDR2 YNNKEL, per germline (reference sequence). The CDR3 nucleotides are TGTGCCAGCAGCCTGCCCAGCGGGGACAATGAGCAGTTCTTC. This codes for CASSLPSGDNEQFF.

This clonotype was seen more than once but under ten times. The chain employs TRBV20-1 and TRBJ2-3; maybe TRBD2 (5 bases). Germline V CDR1 and CDR2: DFQATT, SNEGSKA (reference sequence). Trimming took 2 bases from V and 3 from J, leaving 9 bases between them. The CDR3 sequence is 13 residues long. In DNA form, the CDR3 reads TGCAGTGCTAGAAGCGGCTCGACAGATACGCAGTATTTT. It encodes CSARSGSTDTQYF.

This clonotype was counted at least ten times. V is TRBV7-3 and J is TRBJ2-2; D may be TRBD2 (5 bases). This CDR3 has 14 residues. Between the trimmed V and J ends, which lost 3 bases and 4 bases, there was a span of 9 bases. Germline CDR1 SGHTA, CDR2 FQGTGA. This CDR3 is CASSFLASTGELFF. CDR3 coding DNA: TGTGCCAGCAGCTTTTTAGCGTCCACCGGGGAGCTGTTTTTT. The full variable domain, rest sourced from reference TRBV7-3 and TRBJ2-2, is GAGVSQTPSNKVTEKGKYVELRCDPISGHTALYWYRQSLGQGPEFLIYFQGTGAADDSGLPNDRFFAVRPEGSVSTLKIQRTERGDSAVYLCASSFLASTGELFFGEGSRLTVL.

This clonotype turned up a few times. The chain couples TRBV11-2 to TRBJ2-1; D possibly corresponds to TRBD2 (6 bases). V lost 2 bases to trimming and J lost 4 bases, with 9 bases between them. The CDR3 runs to 14 residues. Germline lookup yields CDR1 SGHAT and CDR2 FQNNGV. This CDR3 reads CASSLRLDYNEQFF. The CDR3 DNA follows: TGTGCCAGCAGCTTAAGACTAGATTACAATGAGCAGTTCTTC.

The rearrangement joins TRBV7-3 to TRBJ2-1, with a tentative D call TRBD2 (7 bases). The CDR3 is 13 residues long. V lost 3 bases, J lost 6 bases, and 9 bases lay in between. The germline V gene has CDR1 SGHTA and CDR2 FQGTGA. CDR3 bases: TGTGCCAGCAGCTTGGCGGGGGCCAATGAGCAGTTCTTC. Translation: CASSLAGANEQFF.

This clonotype was recorded once. A read error may produce the germline difference seen at one junction end. V usage is TRBV7-9 and J usage is TRBJ1-1; D is possibly TRBD1 (6 bases). Looked up from germline, CDR1 is SEHNR and CDR2 is FQNEAQ (reference sequence). CDR3 size: 17 residues. DNA for the CDR3: TGTGCCAGCAGCTTAGGGGGAACGGACAGCCACTACACCGAAGCTTTCTTT. Its protein product is CASSLGGTDSHYTEAFF.

The CDR3 is CASSTAGGESQPQHF. CDR3 nucleotides: TGCGCCAGCAGCACCGCCGGGGGTGAGAGTCAGCCCCAGCATTTT. The chain links TRBV5-1 to TRBJ1-5; D may be TRBD1 (5 bases). CDR1 and CDR2 from the germline V gene are SGHRS and YFSETQ. The length of the CDR3 is 15 residues. V shed 4 bases and J shed 6 bases, with 17 bases lying between them.

This clonotype appeared a few times. The chain employs TRBV20-1 and TRBJ2-1; 8 bases agree with TRBD1. CDR1 DFQATT and CDR2 SNEGSKA come from the germline V gene (reference sequence). CDR3 length equals 18 residues. The J segment lost 1 base and the V segment lost 3 bases, leaving 14 bases of the junction unmatched. The CDR3 DNA sequence: TGCAGTGCTAGGAGGAGGGGACAGGCCCACGGGTCCTACAATGAGCAGTTCTTC. It is translated as CSARRRGQAHGSYNEQFF.

This clonotype was recorded a few times. The chain recombines TRBV11-1 with TRBJ2-2; 7 bases are shared with TRBD1. V trimming: 5 bases; J trimming: 1 base; junction bases outside the gene matches: 4. Germline V gene lookup returns CDR1 SGHAT and CDR2 FQDESV (reference sequence). There are 15 residues in the CDR3. CDR3 nucleotides: TGTGCCAGCAGCCCGGACAGGCTGAACACCGGGGAGCTGTTTTTT. Protein sequence: CASSPDRLNTGELFF.

The genes are TRBV4-1 and TRBJ1-2; tentatively, D is TRBD1 (5 bases). Looked up from germline, CDR1 is MGHRA and CDR2 is YSYEKL. CDR3 size: 14 residues. V lost 0 bases and J 1 base, leaving 6 bases between the germline ends. The CDR3 DNA is TGCGCCAGCAGCCAAGAGGGACTTAACTATGGCTACACCTTC. It encodes CASSQEGLNYGYTF.

This clonotype occurred many times. V is TRBV7-2 and J is TRBJ2-1; 16 nucleotides match TRBD2. Per the germline V gene, CDR1 is SGHTA and CDR2 is FQGNSA. After removal of 5 bases from V and 7 bases from J, the junction contained 2 bases not matched to a gene. The CDR3 is 15 residues long. The CDR3, as DNA: TGTGCCAGCAGCCGGGGACTAGCGGGGGGGAATGAGCAGTTCTTC. As protein: CASSRGLAGGNEQFF.

The genes are TRBV7-2 and TRBJ1-4; 9 positions agree with TRBD1. The CDR3 has 17 amino acids. J gave up 6 bases and V 2 bases, and 10 bases lay outside the gene matches. In germline, CDR1 is SGHTA, CDR2 FQGNSA. The CDR3 DNA reads TGTGCCAGCAGCTTATCATCCCCTGGGGACAGGGATGAAAAACTGTTTTTT. Amino acid sequence: CASSLSSPGDRDEKLFF. Full variable domain (outside the CDR3, taken from reference TRBV7-2 and TRBJ1-4): GAGVSQSPSNKVTEKGKDVELRCDPISGHTALYWYRQSLGQGLEFLIYFQGNSAPDKSGLPSDRFSAERTGGSVSTLTIQRTQQEDSAVYLCASSLSSPGDRDEKLFFGSGTQLSVL.

This chain joins TRBV4-3 and TRBJ1-4, with D perhaps matching TRBD1 (6 bases). V gave up 0 bases and J gave up 8 bases, with 13 bases separating them. Germline lookup yields CDR1 LGHNA and CDR2 YSLEER. The CDR3 has 15 residues. CDR3 protein: CASSQDFRGQEKLFF. Here the CDR3 DNA reads TGCGCCAGCAGCCAAGATTTCAGGGGCCAAGAAAAACTGTTTTTT.

This clonotype was detected a few times. V and J are TRBV6-5 and TRBJ2-1, with no clear D. The CDR3 consists of 14 residues. Trimming left V 0 bases short and J 7 bases short, with 10 bases between. The V gene's germline CDR1 is MNHEY and CDR2 SVGAGI. DNA for the CDR3: TGTGCCAGCAGTTACTCGAAGGCAGAAAATGAGCAGTTCTTC. Translating it yields CASSYSKAENEQFF.

The V and J genes are TRBV6-6 and TRBJ2-7, with 12 positions matching TRBD2. Germline loops: CDR1 MNHNY, CDR2 SVGAGI (reference sequence). The CDR3 runs to 16 residues. Losses at the gene ends were 2 bases for V and 7 bases for J; bases not matched to a gene: 9. CDR3 amino acids: CASSYPSLAGGPEQYF. CDR3 nucleotide sequence: TGTGCCAGCAGTTACCCATCGCTAGCGGGGGGGCCAGAGCAGTACTTC.

There are many counts of this clonotype. The chain has TRBV5-1 and TRBJ1-1; 10 bases line up with TRBD1. The CDR3 covers 19 residues. J was trimmed by 1 base and V by 0 bases; bases with no gene match: 12. The germline V gene has CDR1 SGHRS and CDR2 YFSETQ. The CDR3 loop reads CASSLVGTGVRKGNTEAFF. CDR3 coding DNA: TGCGCCAGCAGCTTGGTAGGGACAGGGGTGCGAAAGGGGAACACTGAAGCTTTCTTT.

The table lists this clonotype with many counts. The rearrangement joins TRBV11-2 to TRBJ2-5; TRBD1 matches 7 bases. The CDR3 length is 14 residues. Germline CDR1 SGHAT, CDR2 FQNNGV. V lost 5 bases and J lost 1; bases outside the gene matches: 4. The CDR3 sequence: CASSPGGTQETQYF. The CDR3 nucleotides are TGTGCCAGCAGCCCAGGGGGTACCCAAGAGACCCAGTACTTC.

This clonotype was counted a few times. The genes are TRBV18 and TRBJ2-7; TRBD2 aligns across 11 bases. This CDR3 spans 15 amino acids. The V and J ends lost 1 base and 3 bases, in that order; junction bases with no gene match: 2. The germline CDR1 and CDR2 sequences are KGHSH and LQKENI. The CDR3 loop is CASSPLAGGDYEQYF. The CDR3 DNA follows: TGTGCCAGCTCACCACTAGCGGGGGGGGACTACGAGCAGTACTTC.

This clonotype occurred a few times. The genes are TRBV7-2 and TRBJ1-1, with D possibly being TRBD1 (6 bases). Trimming cost V 4 bases and J 4 bases, with 13 bases left between them. The CDR3 is made up of 14 amino acids. Germline loops: CDR1 SGHTA, CDR2 FQGNSA. The CDR3 nucleotides read TGTGCCAGCAGCTCAACAGGGTTGAGCACTGAAGCTTTCTTT. As protein: CASSSTGLSTEAFF.

This chain connects TRBV6-6 to TRBJ1-2; D gene unclear. The germline V gene has CDR1 MNHNY and CDR2 SVGAGI (reference sequence). The ends were cut back, 6 bases at V and 4 bases at J, with 12 bases in the middle. This CDR3 spans 13 amino acids. CDR3 sequence reads: CASSPAPGYGYTF. For the CDR3, the DNA is TGTGCCAGCAGCCCGGCCCCCGGCTATGGCTACACCTTC.

The chain employs TRBV6-8 and TRBJ2-3; no firm D call. In germline, CDR1 is MNHGY, CDR2 SAAAGT. Trimming pared 4 bases from V and 2 bases from J, leaving 1 base between. This CDR3 contains 11 residues. CDR3 in DNA: TGTGCCAGCAGTTCCACAGATACGCAGTATTTT. Its protein product is CASSSTDTQYF.

There are many counts of this clonotype. The chain carries TRBV11-2 and TRBJ2-7, with 7 positions matching TRBD1. CDR3 size: 15 residues. Germline loops: CDR1 SGHAT, CDR2 FQNNGV. J gave up 2 bases and V 1 base, and 5 bases lay outside the gene matches. The CDR3 spells CASSLGSGTAYEQYV. As DNA, the CDR3 is TGTGCCAGCAGCTTAGGCTCAGGGACAGCCTACGAGCAGTACGTC.

The CDR3: CSASGTLSSGDTQYF. In nucleotides, the CDR3 is TGCAGTGCTTCCGGGACACTATCCTCTGGAGATACGCAGTATTTT. The chain recombines TRBV20-1 with TRBJ2-3; D may be TRBD1 (6 bases). The CDR3 spans 15 residues. CDR1 and CDR2 from the germline V gene are DFQATT and SNEGSKA (reference sequence). The ends were cut back, 5 bases at V and 5 bases at J, with 20 bases in the middle.

The chain joins TRBV7-3 to TRBJ2-4, with D uncertain. The germline V and J ends were trimmed by 4 bases and 10 bases, with 17 bases remaining between them. From germline, CDR1 is SGHTA and CDR2 FQGTGA. The CDR3 totals 14 residues. Here the CDR3 DNA reads TGTGCCAGCAGCTCCACGCCAACAACCTTGATTCAGTACTTC. As protein: CASSSTPTTLIQYF.

This clonotype was seen ten or more times. The V and J genes are TRBV20-1 and TRBJ2-3; D ambiguous. Trimming took off 8 bases at V and 4 bases at J, with 10 bases between the two ends. CDR3 length: 11 residues. Germline assignment: CDR1 DFQATT and CDR2 SNEGSKA (reference sequence). The CDR3 DNA is TGCAGTCCGCCCCAGGCAGATACGCAGTATTTT. Translated: CSPPQADTQYF.

A few counts support this clonotype. The gene calls are TRBV5-1 and TRBJ2-1, with TRBD1 matching over 8 bases. The CDR3 is 15 amino acids. The V and J ends lost 4 bases and 9 bases, in that order; junction bases with no gene match: 12. Germline CDR1 and CDR2: SGHRS and YFSETQ. The CDR3 coding sequence is TGCGCCAGCAGCCCGGACTGGACAGGGTTGTTTGAGCAGTTCTTC. Translation: CASSPDWTGLFEQFF.

There are a few counts of this clonotype. CDR3 loop: CASSARGIGELFF. CDR3 DNA: TGTGCCAGCAGCGCGAGGGGGATCGGGGAGCTGTTTTTT. The gene calls are TRBV5-5 and TRBJ2-2; D is perhaps TRBD1 (6 bases). CDR1 and CDR2 from the germline V gene are SGHKS and YYEKEE (reference sequence). This CDR3 comprises 13 residues. V lost 4 bases, J lost 7 bases, and 11 bases lay in between.